The T cell receptor (beta chain) described here comes from a study of T cell repertoires in cytomegalovirus infection. Background on the study: Public TCR beta signatures marked donors with CMV infection and the matching HLA.

TCRdb re-derived calls from the reads in MiXCR, one entry per CDR3 protein. Of roughly 730,000 distinct CDR3 sequences in the sample, around 32% were seen once. A remark on this clonotype: Its specificity is unknown.

This sequence was found in a human donor in good health (CMV status not recorded). Some clones in this sample may be carry-over from other donors' samples. The sequencing used cultured PBMCs, collected from culture after CMV antigen stimulation.

CDR3 DNA sequence: TGTGCCAGCAGAACAGGGGGCCGGGGGGAAAAACTGTTTTTT. Protein sequence: CASRTGGRGEKLFF. The chain links TRBV28 to TRBJ1-4; 9 bases match TRBD1. CDR1 and CDR2 (germline): MDHEN, SYDVKM. Trimming at V came to 6 bases and at J to 8 bases, leaving 7 bases not matched to a gene. CDR3 length: 14 amino acids.